Below, 15 T cell receptor beta chains from the same sample are listed, as sequenced in a study of blood T cells in healthy people across ages. Primed by a sample-barcoded 5' primer and a J-beta primer mix, a second PCR proceeded for about 6 to 11 cycles. TCRdb recomputed calls from the 5' RACE reads with MiXCR, one row per CDR3 protein. The sample lists more than 550,000 distinct CDR3 sequences; 22% were seen once. The sample comprised blood. These TCRs come from a man between 65 and 85 years old in good health.

This clonotype appeared a single time. The rearrangement joins TRBV19 to TRBJ1-1, with no clear D. V was cut by 5 bases and J by 1 base, with 14 bases left in between. The CDR3 runs to 15 residues. Germline V CDR1 and CDR2: LNHDA, SQIVND (reference sequence). Here the CDR3 reads CASSFLDHRNTEAFF. CDR3 coding DNA: TGTGCCAGTAGTTTCCTTGATCACCGGAACACTGAAGCTTTCTTT.

The chain has TRBV7-8 and TRBJ2-5; D tentatively reads TRBD1 or TRBD2 (6 bases each). The length of the CDR3 is 15 residues. The ends were cut back, 1 base at V and 2 bases at J, with 11 bases in the middle. CDR1 SGHVS and CDR2 FQNEAQ come from the germline V gene. This CDR3 is CASSLGRGRQETQYF. The CDR3 DNA sequence: TGTGCCAGCAGCTTAGGTCGGGGGCGGCAAGAGACCCAGTACTTC. The full variable domain, completed using reference TRBV7-8 and TRBJ2-5, is GAGVSQSPRYKVAKRGQDVALRCDPISGHVSLFWYQQALGQGPEFLTYFQNEAQLDKSGLPSDRFFAERPEGSVSTLKIQRTQQEDSAVYLCASSLGRGRQETQYFGPGTRLLVL.

This clonotype was picked up a small number of times. The CDR3 sequence: CASTSGGLYYGYTF. The CDR3 DNA follows: TGTGCCAGCACCTCCGGGGGGCTATACTATGGCTACACCTTC. This rearrangement joins TRBV7-9 to TRBJ1-2, with TRBD1 as a possible D gene (6 bases). The germline V gene has CDR1 SEHNR and CDR2 FQNEAQ (reference sequence). Trimming stripped 7 bases from V and 3 bases from J, with 15 bases between. This CDR3 comprises 14 residues. The full variable domain, in which reference TRBV7-9 and TRBJ1-2 provide the parts outside the CDR3, is DTGVSQNPRHKITKRGQNVTFRCDPISEHNRLYWYRQTLGQGPEFLTYFQNEAQLEKSRLLSDRFSAERPKGSFSTLEIQRTEQGDSAMYLCASTSGGLYYGYTFGSGTRLTVV.

The sample holds a few counts of this clonotype. Here the CDR3 reads CASSQTALNTGELFF. In nucleotides, the CDR3 is TGTGCCAGCAGCCAGACAGCACTTAACACCGGGGAGCTGTTTTTT. The chain recombines TRBV7-9 with TRBJ2-2; weak D call: TRBD1 (5 bases). The CDR3 extends over 15 amino acids. Trimming pared 5 bases from V and 2 bases from J, leaving 12 bases between. The V gene's germline CDR1 is SEHNR and CDR2 FQNEAQ (reference sequence).

The chain uses TRBV7-9 and TRBJ1-1, with D possibly matching TRBD1 (6 bases). Looked up from germline, CDR1 is SEHNR and CDR2 is FQNEAQ (reference sequence). The CDR3 runs to 13 residues. Trimming removed 5 bases from V and 4 bases from J, with 11 bases in between. CDR3 loop: CASSNYRVTEAFF. The DNA of the CDR3 is TGTGCCAGCAGCAACTACAGGGTCACTGAAGCTTTCTTT.

This chain connects TRBV20-1 to TRBJ1-1, with a weak D call TRBD1 (6 bases). From germline, CDR1 is DFQATT and CDR2 SNEGSKA (reference sequence). CDR3 length: 15 residues. The germline V and J ends were trimmed by 6 bases and 6 bases, with 23 bases remaining between them. The CDR3: CSAPESTGREAEAFF. Written as DNA, the CDR3 is TGCAGTGCCCCCGAGTCAACAGGGCGAGAGGCTGAAGCTTTCTTT.

V gene TRBV28 combines with J gene TRBJ2-4; tentative D call: TRBD1 (6 bases). The V end was cut by 6 bases, the J end by 7 bases, with 19 bases between. Per germline, CDR1 MDHEN and CDR2 SYDVKM. This CDR3 spans 15 amino acids. The chain's CDR3 is CASSRTGHEGNIQYF. CDR3 coding DNA: TGTGCCAGCAGCCGAACAGGGCACGAGGGGAACATTCAGTACTTC.

The rearrangement links TRBV12-3 or TRBV12-4 to TRBJ2-1, with 7 bases that match TRBD1. The DNA end is more similar to TRBJ2-5, so the J call may be wrong. The CDR3 runs to 13 residues. The CDR3 DNA sequence: TGTGCCAGCAGACACAGGGGATGGGAGACCCAGTACTTC. Its protein is CASRHRGWETQYF.

The chain couples TRBV7-3 to TRBJ2-3; 10 bases are a match to TRBD2. Germline V CDR1 and CDR2: SGHTA, FQGTGA. The V segment lost 4 bases and the J segment 0 bases; nucleotides outside the gene matches: 1. CDR3 length equals 15 residues. CDR3 residues: CASSSAGGSTDTQYF. CDR3 DNA sequence: TGTGCCAGCAGCTCAGCGGGGGGGAGCACAGATACGCAGTATTTT. Combining the CDR3 with reference TRBV7-3 and TRBJ2-3 gives the whole variable domain GAGVSQTPSNKVTEKGKYVELRCDPISGHTALYWYRQSLGQGPEFLIYFQGTGAADDSGLPNDRFFAVRPEGSVSTLKIQRTERGDSAVYLCASSSAGGSTDTQYFGPGTRLTVL.

The rearrangement joins TRBV4-1 to TRBJ1-3; D not certain. The CDR3 consists of 18 residues. The V end was cut by 0 bases, the J end by 0 bases, with 15 bases between. CDR1 and CDR2 from the germline V gene are MGHRA and YSYEKL. CDR3 residues: CASSQDLRAPYSGNTIYF. CDR3 DNA: TGCGCCAGCAGCCAAGACCTAAGGGCACCCTACTCTGGAAACACCATATATTTT.

This clonotype was seen more than once but under ten times. The chain combines TRBV7-8 with TRBJ2-5; 7 nucleotides align to TRBD1. The V and J ends lost 0 bases and 3 bases, in that order; junction bases with no gene match: 16. There are 19 residues in the CDR3. Germline V gene sequence: CDR1 SGHVS, CDR2 FQNEAQ. CDR3 region: CASSLAPRGQRSSKETQYF. The CDR3 bases are TGTGCCAGCAGCTTAGCTCCTAGGGGGCAAAGGTCTTCTAAAGAGACCCAGTACTTC.

This chain joins TRBV12-3 or TRBV12-4 and TRBJ2-3; possibly TRBD2 for D (6 bases). The CDR3 totals 14 residues. Deletions cut 3 bases from V and 2 bases from J, with 9 bases between. The CDR3 here is CASSLDYTTDTQYF. CDR3 DNA: TGTGCCAGCAGTTTGGACTACACCACAGATACGCAGTATTTT.

The CDR3 loop reads CSAGGLAAANEQFF. The CDR3 nucleotides are TGCAGTGCTGGAGGGCTAGCGGCGGCAAATGAGCAGTTCTTC. V gene TRBV20-1 combines with J gene TRBJ2-1, with 7 bases identical to TRBD2. Germline V CDR1 and CDR2: DFQATT, SNEGSKA (reference sequence). V dropped 5 bases and J dropped 7; count of bases not matched to a gene: 11. This CDR3 region has 14 residues.

This clonotype was counted between two and nine times. This chain connects TRBV10-1 to TRBJ2-3, with a weak D call TRBD2 (6 bases). V was cut by 1 base and J by 5 bases, with 25 bases left in between. This CDR3 is built from 19 residues. Germline lookup yields CDR1 WNHNN and CDR2 SYGVQD (reference sequence). This CDR3 is CASSEFFGLEGILGDTQYF. CDR3 in DNA: TGCGCCAGCAGTGAGTTCTTCGGCTTGGAGGGAATCCTGGGAGATACGCAGTATTTT.

This clonotype was counted a few times. This rearrangement joins TRBV7-2 to TRBJ1-2, with 9 nucleotides matching TRBD1. The CDR3 is 15 residues long. Trimming at V came to 2 bases and at J to 7 bases, leaving 8 bases not matched to a gene. CDR1 SGHTA and CDR2 FQGNSA come from the germline V gene. The CDR3 reads CASSLFKGQGGGYTF. The CDR3 region has the DNA TGTGCCAGCAGCTTATTTAAGGGACAGGGTGGTGGCTACACCTTC.